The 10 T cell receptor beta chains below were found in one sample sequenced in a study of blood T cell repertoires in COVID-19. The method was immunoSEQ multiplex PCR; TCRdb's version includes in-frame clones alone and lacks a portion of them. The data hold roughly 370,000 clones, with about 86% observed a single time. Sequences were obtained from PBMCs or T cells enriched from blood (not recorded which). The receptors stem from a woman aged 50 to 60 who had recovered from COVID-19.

CDR3 region: CASSIGNGYTF. The CDR3, as DNA: TGTGCCAGTAGTATCGGGAATGGCTACACCTTC. The gene calls are TRBV19 and TRBJ1-2, with D unclear. V was clipped by 3 bases and J by 6 bases, with 5 bases between them. The CDR3 extends over 11 amino acids. Germline-derived CDR1 and CDR2 are LNHDA and SQIVND (reference sequence).

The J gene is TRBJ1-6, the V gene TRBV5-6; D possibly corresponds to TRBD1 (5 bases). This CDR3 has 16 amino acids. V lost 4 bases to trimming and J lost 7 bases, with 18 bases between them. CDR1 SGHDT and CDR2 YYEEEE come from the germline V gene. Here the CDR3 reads CASSPVGGRENSPLHF. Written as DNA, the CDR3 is TGTGCCAGCAGCCCCGTGGGGGGACGAGAGAATTCACCCCTCCACTTT.

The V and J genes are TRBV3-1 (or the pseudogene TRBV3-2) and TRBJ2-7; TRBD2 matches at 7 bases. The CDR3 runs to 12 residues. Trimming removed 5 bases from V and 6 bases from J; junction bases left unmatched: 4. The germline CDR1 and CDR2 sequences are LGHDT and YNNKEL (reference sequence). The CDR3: CASSRTSFEQYF. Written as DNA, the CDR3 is TGTGCCAGCAGCAGGACTAGTTTCGAGCAGTACTTC.

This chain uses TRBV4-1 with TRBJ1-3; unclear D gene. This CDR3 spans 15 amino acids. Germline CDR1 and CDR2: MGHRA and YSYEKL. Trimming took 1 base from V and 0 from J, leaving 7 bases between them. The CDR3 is CASSQVVDSGNTIYF. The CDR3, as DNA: TGCGCCAGCAGCCAAGTAGTCGACTCTGGAAACACCATATATTTT.

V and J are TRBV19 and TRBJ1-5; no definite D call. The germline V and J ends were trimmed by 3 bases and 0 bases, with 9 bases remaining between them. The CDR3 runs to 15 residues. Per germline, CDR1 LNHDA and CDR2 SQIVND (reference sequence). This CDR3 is CASSIGENSNQPQHF. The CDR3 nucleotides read TGTGCCAGTAGTATCGGAGAAAATAGCAATCAGCCCCAGCATTTT. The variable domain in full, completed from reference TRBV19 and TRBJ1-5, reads DGGITQSPKYLFRKEGQNVTLSCEQNLNHDAMYWYRQDPGQGLRLIYYSQIVNDFQKGDIAEGYSVSREKKESFPLTVTSAQKNPTAFYLCASSIGENSNQPQHFGDGTRLSIL.

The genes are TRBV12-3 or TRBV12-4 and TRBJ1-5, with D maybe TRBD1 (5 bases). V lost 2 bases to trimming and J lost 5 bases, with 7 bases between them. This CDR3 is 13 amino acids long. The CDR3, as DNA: TGTGCCAGCAGTTTAACAGGTGATCAGCCCCAGCATTTT. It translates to CASSLTGDQPQHF.

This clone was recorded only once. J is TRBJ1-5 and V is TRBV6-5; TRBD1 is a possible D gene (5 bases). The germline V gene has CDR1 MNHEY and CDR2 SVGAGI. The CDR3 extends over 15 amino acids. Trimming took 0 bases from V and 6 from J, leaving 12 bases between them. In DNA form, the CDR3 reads TGTGCCAGCAGTTACTCGGGGGAGGCGACTCAGCCCCAGCATTTT. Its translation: CASSYSGEATQPQHF.

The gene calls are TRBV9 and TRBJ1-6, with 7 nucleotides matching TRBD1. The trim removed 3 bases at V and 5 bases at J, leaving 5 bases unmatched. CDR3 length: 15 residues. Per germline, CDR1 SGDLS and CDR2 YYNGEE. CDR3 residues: CASSEGGLNNSPLHF. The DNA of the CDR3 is TGTGCCAGCAGCGAAGGGGGCTTGAATAATTCACCCCTCCACTTT.

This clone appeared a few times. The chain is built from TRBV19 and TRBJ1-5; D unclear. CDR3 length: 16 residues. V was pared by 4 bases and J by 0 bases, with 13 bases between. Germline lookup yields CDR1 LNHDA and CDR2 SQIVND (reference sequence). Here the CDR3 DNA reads TGTGCCAGTAGTACCAGACAAGCCTCTAGCAATCAGCCCCAGCATTTT. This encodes CASSTRQASSNQPQHF. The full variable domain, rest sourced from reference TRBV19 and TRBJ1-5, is DGGITQSPKYLFRKEGQNVTLSCEQNLNHDAMYWYRQDPGQGLRLIYYSQIVNDFQKGDIAEGYSVSREKKESFPLTVTSAQKNPTAFYLCASSTRQASSNQPQHFGDGTRLSIL.

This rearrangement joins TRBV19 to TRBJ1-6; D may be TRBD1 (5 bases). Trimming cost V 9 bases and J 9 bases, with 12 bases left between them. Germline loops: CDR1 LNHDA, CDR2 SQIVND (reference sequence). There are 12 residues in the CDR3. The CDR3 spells CASAGDSSPLHF. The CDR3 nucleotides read TGTGCCAGCGCGGGGGATAGTTCACCCCTCCACTTT.